These 23 T cell receptor beta chains were sequenced from one sample in a study of human T cells and chemical hapten exposure. As for time point: patch test 2, 6 weeks after DPC sensitization. As to treatment: therapeutic diphenylcyclopropenone sensitization with weekly scalp DPC. MiXCR, run by TCRdb on the RACE reads, gives a single entry per CDR3 protein. Among just over 40,000 distinct CDR3 sequences listed, around 3% were seen once. The sequencing used whole blood, collected in connection with sensitization to the hapten diphenylcyclopropenone (DPC). These receptor sequences come from a man aged 35 to 55 with alopecia areata. Some clones in this sample may be carry-over from other donors' samples.

The sample holds many counts of this clonotype. V and J are TRBV6-1 and TRBJ1-3; D unresolved. Germline CDR1 reads MNHNS; CDR2 reads SASEGT. V was trimmed by 2 bases and J by 5 bases, leaving 7 bases between them. The CDR3 has 13 residues. For the CDR3, the DNA is TGTGCCAGCAGTGAAATCGGCCGAAACACCATATATTTT. Translating it yields CASSEIGRNTIYF.

This clonotype was detected many times. The chain uses TRBV6-6 and TRBJ1-5, with D tentatively TRBD1 (5 bases). There are 17 residues in the CDR3. From germline, CDR1 is MNHNY and CDR2 SVGAGI (reference sequence). V was cut by 5 bases and J by 3 bases, with 20 bases left in between. The CDR3 reads CASSPAGVGAANQPQHF. The CDR3 bases are TGTGCCAGCAGTCCGGCCGGCGTAGGGGCAGCCAATCAGCCCCAGCATTTT.

In this sample, this clonotype turned up many times. This chain connects TRBV19 to TRBJ2-4; D gene unclear. Deletions cut 1 base from V and 1 base from J, with 11 bases between. Germline V gene sequence: CDR1 LNHDA, CDR2 SQIVND (reference sequence). The CDR3 is 16 residues long. CDR3 loop: CASSIGVAVAKNIQYF. The CDR3 bases are TGTGCCAGTAGTATAGGCGTAGCAGTGGCCAAAAACATTCAGTACTTC. Together with reference TRBV19 and TRBJ2-4, the CDR3 gives the full variable domain: DGGITQSPKYLFRKEGQNVTLSCEQNLNHDAMYWYRQDPGQGLRLIYYSQIVNDFQKGDIAEGYSVSREKKESFPLTVTSAQKNPTAFYLCASSIGVAVAKNIQYFGAGTRLSVL.

In this sample, this clonotype turned up a few times. The J gene is TRBJ2-7, the V gene TRBV2; 7 nucleotides match TRBD2. The V gene's germline CDR1 is SNHLY and CDR2 FYNNEI. V was pared by 0 bases and J by 6 bases, with 5 bases of the junction left unmatched. This CDR3 spans 14 amino acids. The CDR3 DNA reads TGTGCCAGCAGTGAAGCTATAGCGGGCGGCGAGCAGTACTTC. It specifies CASSEAIAGGEQYF.

In its sample, this clonotype was seen many times. J is TRBJ2-3 and V is TRBV20-1; the match to TRBD1 covers 10 bases. The V segment lost 6 bases and the J segment 4 bases; nucleotides outside the gene matches: 10. Germline V CDR1 and CDR2: DFQATT, SNEGSKA (reference sequence). The CDR3 totals 15 residues. In DNA, the CDR3 is TGCAGTGCCTCCAAGGGACAGGGGTTTTCAGATACGCAGTATTTT. As protein: CSASKGQGFSDTQYF.

This clonotype was seen ten or more times. This chain connects TRBV12-3 or TRBV12-4 to TRBJ2-7, with TRBD1 matching 7 bases. V gave up 10 bases and J gave up 5 bases; unmatched junction bases: 11. This CDR3 contains 13 residues. CDR3 residues: CATSLDRKHEQYF. CDR3 DNA: TGTGCCACCTCCCTGGACAGGAAGCACGAGCAGTACTTC.

In this sample, this clonotype turned up a few times. This chain uses TRBV2 with TRBJ2-2, with a possible D match to TRBD2 (5 bases). This CDR3 is 16 amino acids long. Trimming left V 1 base short and J 3 bases short, with 12 bases between. Germline CDR1 and CDR2: SNHLY and FYNNEI. The CDR3 DNA sequence: TGTGCCAGCAGTGAAGAGGAGGTGGCACACACCGGGGAGCTGTTTTTT. It encodes CASSEEEVAHTGELFF.

This chain links TRBV7-9 with TRBJ2-2, with D possibly matching TRBD2 (6 bases). The germline V gene encodes CDR1 SEHNR and CDR2 FQNEAQ (reference sequence). The CDR3 is 15 amino acids. V lost 6 bases to trimming and J lost 2 bases, with 13 bases between them. In DNA, the CDR3 is TGTGCCAGCAGTTCTGGGGGGACTAACACCGGGGAGCTGTTTTTT. This sequence encodes CASSSGGTNTGELFF. The whole variable domain, remainder taken from reference TRBV7-9 and TRBJ2-2, is DTGVSQNPRHKITKRGQNVTFRCDPISEHNRLYWYRQTLGQGPEFLTYFQNEAQLEKSRLLSDRFSAERPKGSFSTLEIQRTEQGDSAMYLCASSSGGTNTGELFFGEGSRLTVL.

V gene TRBV6-5 combines with J gene TRBJ2-7, with 10 bases fitting TRBD1. The V segment lost 0 bases and the J segment 3 bases; nucleotides outside the gene matches: 5. CDR3 length: 16 amino acids. CDR1 MNHEY and CDR2 SVGAGI come from the germline V gene. The CDR3 loop reads CASSYSGTGVVYEQYF. DNA for the CDR3: TGTGCCAGCAGTTACTCGGGGACAGGGGTTGTCTACGAGCAGTACTTC.

This clonotype was observed many times. The genes are TRBV4-3 and TRBJ2-7; TRBD2 matches at 7 bases. The CDR3 runs 16 residues. The V segment lost 5 bases and the J segment 2 bases; nucleotides outside the gene matches: 12. CDR1 is LGHNA and CDR2 is YSLEER in the germline V gene. The CDR3 sequence: CASSSRKGREPYEQYF. The CDR3 DNA reads as TGCGCCAGCAGCTCCCGCAAGGGGCGGGAGCCCTACGAGCAGTACTTC.

This clonotype was observed at least ten times. The chain carries TRBV11-2 and TRBJ2-2; D not resolved. The CDR3 extends over 14 amino acids. V shed 2 bases and J shed 0 bases, with 4 bases lying between them. Germline V lookup: CDR1 SGHAT, CDR2 FQNNGV. CDR3 nucleotide sequence: TGTGCCAGCAGCTTAACTTCGAACACCGGGGAGCTGTTTTTT. This sequence encodes CASSLTSNTGELFF.

This clonotype was counted at least ten times. The V and J genes are TRBV3-1 and TRBJ1-1, with D perhaps matching TRBD1 (6 bases). The CDR3 is 15 amino acids. The V end lost 4 bases, the J end lost 5 bases, and 17 bases lay between the germline ends. Germline CDR1 is LGHDT and CDR2 is YNNKEL (reference sequence). The CDR3 bases are TGTGCCAGCAGCCCCCAAGACAGGATGGGGACTGAAGCTTTCTTT. Residues: CASSPQDRMGTEAFF.

Ten or more counts support this clonotype. The J gene is TRBJ2-1, the V gene TRBV11-3; TRBD1 matches 7 bases. The CDR3 totals 16 residues. The germline gives CDR1 SGHNT, CDR2 YENEEA. The V gene end was trimmed by 2 bases and the J gene end by 3 bases; junction bases not matched to a gene: 7. CDR3: CASSLPQTGNYNEQFF. The DNA for the CDR3 is TGTGCCAGCAGCTTACCCCAGACAGGGAACTACAATGAGCAGTTCTTC.

Notes on this clonotype: A much more abundant neighbour one base away suggests this may be a read error. The chain combines TRBV20-1 with TRBJ1-2, with 7 nucleotides matching TRBD1. In germline, CDR1 is DFQATT, CDR2 SNEGSKA (reference sequence). There are 13 residues in the CDR3. Trimming at V came to 3 bases and at J to 5 bases, leaving 6 bases not matched to a gene. CDR3 coding DNA: TGCAGTGCTAGGACAGGGTGCGATTATGGCTACACCTTC. Translating it yields CSARTGCDYGYTF.

This clonotype has a count of ten or more. V and J are TRBV5-1 and TRBJ2-3; D gene unclear. This CDR3 contains 15 residues. Per germline, CDR1 SGHRS and CDR2 YFSETQ. V gave up 0 bases and J gave up 6 bases, with 14 bases separating them. The CDR3 reads CASSLELQVLDTQYF. The DNA of the CDR3 is TGCGCCAGCAGCTTGGAGCTTCAGGTTCTCGATACGCAGTATTTT.

This clonotype was observed at least ten times. The V call is TRBV20-1, the J call TRBJ1-5; tentative D call: TRBD1 (6 bases). Looked up from germline, CDR1 is DFQATT and CDR2 is SNEGSKA (reference sequence). CDR3 length equals 13 residues. The germline V and J ends were trimmed by 3 bases and 5 bases, with 11 bases remaining between them. CDR3 residues: CSASRTDYQPQHF. The CDR3, as DNA: TGCAGTGCTAGCCGGACAGATTATCAGCCCCAGCATTTT.

This clonotype was observed at least ten times. The J gene is TRBJ2-4, the V gene TRBV14, with D perhaps TRBD1 (6 bases). V shed 0 bases and J shed 3 bases, with 18 bases lying between them. Germline values: CDR1 SGHDN, CDR2 FVKESK. This CDR3 is 18 amino acids long. The CDR3 sequence is CASSQERGNRVNKNIQYF. CDR3 coding DNA: TGTGCCAGCAGCCAAGAAAGAGGAAACAGGGTAAACAAAAACATTCAGTACTTC.

The J gene is TRBJ2-2, the V gene TRBV24-1; unclear D gene. Deletions cut 0 bases from V and 0 bases from J, with 4 bases between. Per the germline V gene, CDR1 is KGHDR and CDR2 is SFDVKD. The CDR3 has 15 amino acids. The CDR3 DNA reads TGTGCCACCAGTGATTTGTTTCCGAACACCGGGGAGCTGTTTTTT. Encoded protein: CATSDLFPNTGELFF.

The chain is built from TRBV12-3 or TRBV12-4 and TRBJ1-4; possibly TRBD1 for D (5 bases). The CDR3 is 12 amino acids. V shed 10 bases and J shed 5 bases, with 11 bases lying between them. The CDR3 spells CATSGRNEKLFF. CDR3 DNA sequence: TGTGCCACTTCGGGACGGAATGAAAAACTGTTTTTT.

Ten or more counts support this clonotype. This chain uses TRBV25-1 with TRBJ2-1, with D perhaps matching TRBD1 (5 bases). CDR1 is MGHDK and CDR2 is SYGVNS in the germline V gene. CDR3 length: 12 amino acids. Trimming shortened V by 6 bases and J by 4 bases, and 7 bases separated the two germline ends. CDR3 DNA: TGTGCCAGCAGCAGGGCTTACAATGAGCAGTTCTTC. Encoded protein: CASSRAYNEQFF.

Many counts were recorded for this clonotype. V gene TRBV19 combines with J gene TRBJ2-1; D gene ambiguous. The CDR3 totals 15 residues. CDR1 LNHDA and CDR2 SQIVND come from the germline V gene (reference sequence). V lost 3 bases and J lost 3, with 12 bases in between. The CDR3 protein is CASSMGYLGYNEQFF. The CDR3 DNA follows: TGTGCCAGTAGTATGGGATACCTGGGCTACAATGAGCAGTTCTTC.

The genes are TRBV9 and TRBJ2-3, with 10 bases identical to TRBD2. V was clipped by 4 bases and J by 4 bases; unmatched bases: 12. Germline CDR1 is SGDLS and CDR2 is YYNGEE. CDR3 length: 17 amino acids. The CDR3 spells CASSPLRPGTSADTQYF. The CDR3, as DNA: TGTGCCAGCAGCCCTTTGAGGCCCGGGACTAGCGCAGATACGCAGTATTTT.

This clonotype was observed at least ten times. The chain couples TRBV7-2 to TRBJ1-5; D ambiguous. From germline, CDR1 is SGHTA and CDR2 FQGNSA. V lost 2 bases to trimming and J lost 0 bases, with 8 bases between them. This CDR3 has 15 residues. CDR3 loop: CASSLKGDSNQPQHF. The CDR3 region has the DNA TGTGCCAGCAGCTTAAAAGGAGATAGCAATCAGCCCCAGCATTTT.